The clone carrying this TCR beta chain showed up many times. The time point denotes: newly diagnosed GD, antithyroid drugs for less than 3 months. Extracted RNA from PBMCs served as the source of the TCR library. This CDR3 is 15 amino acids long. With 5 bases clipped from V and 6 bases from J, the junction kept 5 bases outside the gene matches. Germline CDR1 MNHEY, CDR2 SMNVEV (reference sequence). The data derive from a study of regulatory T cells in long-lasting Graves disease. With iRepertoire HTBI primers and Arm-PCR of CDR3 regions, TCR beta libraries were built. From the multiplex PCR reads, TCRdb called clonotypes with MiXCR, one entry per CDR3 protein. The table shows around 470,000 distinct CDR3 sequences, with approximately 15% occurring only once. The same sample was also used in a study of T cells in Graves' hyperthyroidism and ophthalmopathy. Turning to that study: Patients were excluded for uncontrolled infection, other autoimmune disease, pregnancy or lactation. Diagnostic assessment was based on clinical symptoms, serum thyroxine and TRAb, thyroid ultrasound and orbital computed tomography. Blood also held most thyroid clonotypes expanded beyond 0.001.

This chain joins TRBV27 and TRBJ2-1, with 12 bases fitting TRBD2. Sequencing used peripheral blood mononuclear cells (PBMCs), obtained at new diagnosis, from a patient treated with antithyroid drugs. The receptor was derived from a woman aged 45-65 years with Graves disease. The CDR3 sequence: CASSAGLAGFNEQFF. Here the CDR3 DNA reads TGTGCCAGCAGTGCAGGACTAGCGGGATTCAATGAGCAGTTCTTC.